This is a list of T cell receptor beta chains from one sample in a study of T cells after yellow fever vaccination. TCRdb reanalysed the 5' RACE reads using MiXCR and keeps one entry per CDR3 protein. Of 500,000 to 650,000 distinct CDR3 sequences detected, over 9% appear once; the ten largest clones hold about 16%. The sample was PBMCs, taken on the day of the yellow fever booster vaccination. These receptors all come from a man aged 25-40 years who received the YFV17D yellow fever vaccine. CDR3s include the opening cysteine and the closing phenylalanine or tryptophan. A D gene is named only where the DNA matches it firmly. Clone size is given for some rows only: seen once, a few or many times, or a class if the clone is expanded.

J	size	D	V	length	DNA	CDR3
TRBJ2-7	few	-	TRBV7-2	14	TGTGCCAGCAGCGCTTACGGGGCTAACTACGAGCAGTACTTC	CASSAYGANYEQYF
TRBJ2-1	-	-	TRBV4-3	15	TGCGCCAGCAGCCAAGATCATCTACCCCACAATGAGCAGTTCTTC	CASSQDHLPHNEQFF
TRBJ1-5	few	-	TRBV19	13	TGTGCCAGTAGTATTCCGGGTTATCAGCCCCAGCATTTT	CASSIPGYQPQHF
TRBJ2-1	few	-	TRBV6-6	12	TGTGCCAGCAGTTGGTCCGGGAATGAGCAGTTCTTC	CASSWSGNEQFF
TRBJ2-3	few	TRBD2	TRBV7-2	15	TGTGCCAGCAGCTCGGGACTAGTGTTCACAGATACGCAGTATTTT	CASSSGLVFTDTQYF
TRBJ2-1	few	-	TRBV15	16	TGTGCCACCAGCAGAGATGGGGGGCTTACCTACAATGAGCAGTTCTTC	CATSRDGGLTYNEQFF
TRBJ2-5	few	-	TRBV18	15	TGTGCCAGCTCACGATACCGGGACACCCAAGAGACCCAGTACTTC	CASSRYRDTQETQYF
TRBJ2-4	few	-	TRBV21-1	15	TGTGCCAGCAGCAAACACAGTATAGCCAAAAACATTCAGTACTTC	CASSKHSIAKNIQYF
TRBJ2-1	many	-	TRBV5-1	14	TGCGCCAGCAGCTTGGTCCCGCCTAACAATGAGCAGTTCTTC	CASSLVPPNNEQFF
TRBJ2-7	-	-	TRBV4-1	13	TGCGCCAGCAGCCAAGAATTGAGGATTGAGCAGTACTTC	CASSQELRIEQYF
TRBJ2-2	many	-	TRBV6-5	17	TGTGCCAGCAGCTTACGAGAGGGTCCGGTGGCGGGCGGGGAGCTGTTTTTT	CASSLREGPVAGGELFF
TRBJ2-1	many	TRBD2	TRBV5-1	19	TGCGCCAGCAGCTCACTGGGACTAGCGGGAGCAGGCTCCTACAATGAGCAGTTCTTC	CASSSLGLAGAGSYNEQFF
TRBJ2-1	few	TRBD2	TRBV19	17	TGTGCCACCACCGGGACTAGCGGGGGACCGCTCTACAATGAGCAGTTCTTC	CATTGTSGGPLYNEQFF
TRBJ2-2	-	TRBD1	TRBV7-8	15	TGTGCCAGCAGCTTAGCACAGGGGCCCACCGGGGAGCTGTTTTTT	CASSLAQGPTGELFF
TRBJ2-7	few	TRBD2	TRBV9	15	TGTGCCAGCAGCACCCAAGCGGGAGGTACCTACGAGCAGTACTTC	CASSTQAGGTYEQYF
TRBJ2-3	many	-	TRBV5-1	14	TGCGCCAGCAGCCGGGACACCACCACAGATACGCAGTATTTT	CASSRDTTTDTQYF
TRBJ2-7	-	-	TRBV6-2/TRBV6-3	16	TGTGCCAGCAGTTACGGGGGCGGAGTGGGAGGCTACGAGCAGTACTTC	CASSYGGGVGGYEQYF
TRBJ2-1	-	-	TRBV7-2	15	TGTGCCAGCAGCCCTAAGGGGACTTCTTACAATGAGCAGTTCTTC	CASSPKGTSYNEQFF
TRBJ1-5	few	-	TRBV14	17	TGTGCCAGACCAAACCCTCAGTCCTCCTGGGGCAATCAGCCCCAGCATTTT	CARPNPQSSWGNQPQHF
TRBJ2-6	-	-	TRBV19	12	TGTGCCAGTATGTATTGGGCCAACGTCCTGACTTTC	CASMYWANVLTF
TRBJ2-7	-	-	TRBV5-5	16	TGTGCCAGCAGCTTGGCCGGCCGGACAGCCACCGACGAGCAGTACTTC	CASSLAGRTATDEQYF
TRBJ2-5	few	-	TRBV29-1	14	TGCAGCGCTAACGTTGGAGGCCGGGGAGAGACCCAGTACTTC	CSANVGGRGETQYF